The next 3 T cell receptor beta chains were all read from a single sample in a study of T-cell reconstitution after alpha-beta-depleted transplantation in children. The TCRbeta library incorporated unique molecular identifiers. MiXCR, applied by TCRdb to the PCR reads, yields one record per CDR3 protein. The sample carries around 72,000 distinct CDR3 sequences, 4.9% recorded once. The material sequenced was PBMCs, mostly from graft donor cells, taken 180 days after TCRalphabeta/CD19-depleted stem cell transplant. Every receptor here comes from a boy under three years old who had a stem cell transplant for acute myeloid leukemia, so the T cells may come from the graft donor.

This clonotype occurred many times. J is TRBJ1-1 and V is TRBV19; 8 bases are shared with TRBD1. Looked up from germline, CDR1 is LNHDA and CDR2 is SQIVND (reference sequence). Losses at the gene ends were 5 bases for V and 5 bases for J; bases not matched to a gene: 10. The CDR3 extends over 15 amino acids. The CDR3 loop reads CASSPTDRVRTEAFF. DNA for the CDR3: TGTGCCAGTAGTCCCACGGACAGGGTCCGGACTGAAGCTTTCTTT. Full variable domain (missing parts from reference TRBV19 and TRBJ1-1): DGGITQSPKYLFRKEGQNVTLSCEQNLNHDAMYWYRQDPGQGLRLIYYSQIVNDFQKGDIAEGYSVSREKKESFPLTVTSAQKNPTAFYLCASSPTDRVRTEAFFGQGTRLTVV.

This clonotype was counted ten times or more. This chain uses TRBV15 with TRBJ2-6; D remains unclear. Looked up from germline, CDR1 is LNHNV and CDR2 is YYDKDF (reference sequence). The V gene lost 7 bases and the J gene lost 6 bases, with 16 bases spanning the gap. The length of the CDR3 is 15 residues. The CDR3: CATTDGRPAANVLTF. The CDR3 DNA is TGTGCCACCACCGATGGACGGCCAGCGGCCAACGTCCTGACTTTC.

This clonotype has a count of ten or more. This chain uses TRBV20-1 with TRBJ2-4, with 8 bases that match TRBD1. The V segment lost 1 base and the J segment 8 bases; nucleotides outside the gene matches: 4. Germline V lookup: CDR1 DFQATT, CDR2 SNEGSKA (reference sequence). This CDR3 spans 13 amino acids. This CDR3 reads CSARAGGLDIQYF. DNA of the CDR3: TGCAGTGCTAGAGCAGGGGGCTTGGACATTCAGTACTTC.